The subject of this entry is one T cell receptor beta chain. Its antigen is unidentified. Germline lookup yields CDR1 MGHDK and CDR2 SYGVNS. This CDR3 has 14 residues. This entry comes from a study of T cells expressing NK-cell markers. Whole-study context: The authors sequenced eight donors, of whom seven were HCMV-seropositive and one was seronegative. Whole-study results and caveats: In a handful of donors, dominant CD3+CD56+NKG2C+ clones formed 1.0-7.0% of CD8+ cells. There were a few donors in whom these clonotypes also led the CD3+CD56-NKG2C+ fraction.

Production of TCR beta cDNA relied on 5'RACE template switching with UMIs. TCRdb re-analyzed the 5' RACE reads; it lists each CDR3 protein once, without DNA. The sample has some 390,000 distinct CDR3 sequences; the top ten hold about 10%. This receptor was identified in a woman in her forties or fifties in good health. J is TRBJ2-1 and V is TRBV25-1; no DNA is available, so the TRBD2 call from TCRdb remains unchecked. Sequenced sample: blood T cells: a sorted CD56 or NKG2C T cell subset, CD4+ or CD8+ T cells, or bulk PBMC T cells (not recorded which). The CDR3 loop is CASNGAGGYNEQFF.